This T cell receptor beta chain was observed in a study of cytomegalovirus exposure and HLA in healthy donors. The PCR used 60 Vbeta and 13 Jbeta primers. Method: immunoSEQ multiplex PCR; TCRdb's copy keeps in-frame clones and lacks some. The sample lists about 190,000 clones, approximately 79% occurring once. Study findings and constraints: Researchers counted around 180 TCR beta chains as cytomegalovirus-associated. Later genetic work tied a missense DCLRE1C variant to beta-chain V and J trimming. An analysis that came later showed most CMV-associated TCR beta chains appearing HLA-restricted. The Asian-associated ancestry cluster reportedly had fewer N-insertions than the approximately 670-donor mean in a later analysis.

Germline assignment: CDR1 MDHEN and CDR2 SYDVKM. This CDR3 is 14 amino acids long. Trimming at V came to 5 bases and at J to 1 base, leaving 1 base not matched to a gene. A remark on this clone: Antigen specificity is unknown. The same CDR3 can be traced to other DNA sequences in this sample.

The sequencing input was PBMCs. The receptor was isolated from a woman aged 18-29 years in good health and CMV-seronegative. The rearrangement joins TRBV28 to TRBJ2-2, with 7 bases identical to TRBD1. The CDR3 DNA reads TGTGCCAGCAGTAGGACAGGGAACACCGGGGAGCTGTTTTTT. It translates to CASSRTGNTGELFF.